The clone carrying this T cell receptor (beta chain) was counted a single time. Its antigen is not identified. One end of the junction fails to match germline, which may point to a read error. These data are taken from a study of molecular identifiers for immune sequencing clone quantification. Study-level findings and limits: For highly expanded clones, sizes could be underestimated when identical TCR molecules share a barcode. Detectable among some 1 million naive cells, according to reports, was Jurkat TCR RNA spiked in from one cell.

TCRdb ran MiXCR on the PCR reads and lists one entry per CDR3 protein. The sample gives about half a million distinct CDR3 sequences, roughly 24% of which show up once; roughly 0.77% is in the top ten. Germline-derived CDR1 and CDR2 are LGHNA and YSLEER. This CDR3 is 16 amino acids long. This TCR derives from a human donor in good health. Some libraries in this study had Jurkat cell RNA spiked in. Sequenced material: naive CD8+ T cells from blood, with Jurkat cell RNA spiked in. The sample's subset: FACS-sorted CD8+CD4-CCR7+CD45RA+ naive T cells. The chain has TRBV4-3 and TRBJ2-1; D might be TRBD1 or TRBD2, each matching 6 bases. Here the CDR3 reads CVSSQDPGANGNEQFF. CDR3 coding DNA: TGCGTCAGCAGCCAAGATCCGGGGGCGAACGGGAATGAGCAGTTCTTC.